These 11 T cell receptor beta chains originate from one sample sequenced in a study of blood T cell repertoires in COVID-19. The assay was immunoSEQ multiplex PCR, and TCRdb's table has in-frame clones only and misses some. The data hold 150,000 to 200,000 clones, with over 60% observed a single time. What was sequenced was peripheral blood. These receptors all stem from a man between 60 and 75 years old with acute or convalescent COVID-19.

This chain joins TRBV12-5 and TRBJ2-3; maybe TRBD2 (5 bases). The V gene lost 0 bases and the J gene lost 0 bases, with 16 bases spanning the gap. Germline CDR1 reads LGHNT; CDR2 reads FRNRAP. The CDR3 has 18 residues. CDR3 nucleotides: TGTGCTAGTGGTTTGGTCCCGGACGGGAAGTCTAGCACAGATACGCAGTATTTT. This gives the protein CASGLVPDGKSSTDTQYF.

CDR3 loop: CASSLDSTEEKLFF. The CDR3 DNA reads as TGCGCCAGCAGCTTGGACAGCACGGAAGAAAAACTGTTTTTT. V gene TRBV5-1 combines with J gene TRBJ1-4; D unresolved. V lost 0 bases to trimming and J lost 8 bases, with 11 bases between them. Germline CDR1 reads SGHRS; CDR2 reads YFSETQ. This CDR3 has 14 amino acids.

The chain has TRBV24-1 and TRBJ2-1; 14 nucleotides match TRBD2. J lost 1 base, V lost 2 bases, and 3 bases had no gene match. The germline gives CDR1 KGHDR, CDR2 SFDVKD. CDR3 length: 18 amino acids. CDR3 nucleotides: TGTGCCACCAGTGATTCCGGACTAGCGGGGGGTTCCTACAATGAGCAGTTCTTC. Its translation: CATSDSGLAGGSYNEQFF.

The chain carries TRBV7-9 and TRBJ1-1, with TRBD1 as a possible D gene (5 bases). Trimming shortened V by 4 bases and J by 7 bases, and 16 bases separated the two germline ends. This CDR3 comprises 14 residues. From germline, CDR1 is SEHNR and CDR2 FQNEAQ (reference sequence). CDR3: CASSSGGHTGEAFF. The CDR3 DNA sequence: TGTGCCAGCAGCTCGGGGGGTCATACTGGTGAAGCTTTCTTT.

This clone was counted between two and nine times. V is TRBV19 and J is TRBJ1-5; 9 positions match TRBD1. Germline lookup yields CDR1 LNHDA and CDR2 SQIVND (reference sequence). The CDR3 spans 14 residues. J lost 7 bases, V lost 5 bases, and 6 bases had no gene match. The DNA of the CDR3 is TGTGCCAGTAGTGCGGACAGGGGATGGCAGCCCCAGCATTTT. It specifies CASSADRGWQPQHF. Full variable domain (missing parts from reference TRBV19 and TRBJ1-5): DGGITQSPKYLFRKEGQNVTLSCEQNLNHDAMYWYRQDPGQGLRLIYYSQIVNDFQKGDIAEGYSVSREKKESFPLTVTSAQKNPTAFYLCASSADRGWQPQHFGDGTRLSIL.

V gene TRBV6-5 combines with J gene TRBJ1-5; perhaps TRBD1 as D (5 bases). Germline V lookup: CDR1 MNHEY, CDR2 SVGAGI. V was cut by 2 bases and J by 5 bases, with 7 bases left in between. The CDR3 covers 13 residues. The CDR3 is CASSYDSYQPQHF. The CDR3 DNA sequence: TGTGCCAGCAGTTACGACAGTTATCAGCCCCAGCATTTT.

This clone has ten or more counts. V is TRBV18 and J is TRBJ1-2; D unclear. Trimming shortened V by 3 bases and J by 4 bases, and 12 bases separated the two germline ends. This CDR3 has 14 residues. Germline V gives CDR1 KGHSH, CDR2 LQKENI. In nucleotides, the CDR3 is TGTGCCAGCTCACCGGAGGGCGGCGGCTATGGCTACACCTTC. The encoded protein is CASSPEGGGYGYTF.

The genes are TRBV24-1 and TRBJ2-5; TRBD1 aligns across 8 bases. Trimming removed 6 bases from V and 2 bases from J; junction bases left unmatched: 4. The CDR3 runs to 14 residues. The germline V gene encodes CDR1 KGHDR and CDR2 SFDVKD. DNA for the CDR3: TGTGCCACCAGTCCCCGGACAGGGCAAGAGACCCAGTACTTC. Its translation is CATSPRTGQETQYF.

J is TRBJ2-3 and V is TRBV19; the D gene is possibly TRBD1 (5 bases). The CDR3 is made up of 15 amino acids. Trimming stripped 7 bases from V and 0 bases from J, with 14 bases between. The germline gives CDR1 LNHDA, CDR2 SQIVND (reference sequence). The CDR3 bases are TGTGCCAGTACTACTACAGGTGCTAGCACAGATACGCAGTATTTT. This gives the protein CASTTTGASTDTQYF.

This sequence joins TRBV9 and TRBJ2-1, with TRBD1 as a possible D gene (5 bases). This CDR3 is built from 13 residues. V gave up 3 bases and J gave up 6 bases, with 10 bases separating them. CDR1 SGDLS and CDR2 YYNGEE come from the germline V gene. The CDR3 nucleotides read TGTGCCAGCAGCGCAGTCCAGGGCAATGAGCAGTTCTTC. Amino acid sequence: CASSAVQGNEQFF.

As DNA, the CDR3 is TGTGCCAGCAGCCGTACAGGGGGCAGCGAGCAGTACTTC. It encodes CASSRTGGSEQYF. The genes are TRBV3-1 (or the pseudogene TRBV3-2) and TRBJ2-7; 9 nucleotides align to TRBD1. The CDR3 extends over 13 amino acids. Trimming cost V 4 bases and J 6 bases; bases outside gene matches: 4. CDR1 LGHDT and CDR2 YNNKEL come from the germline V gene (reference sequence).